A selection of T cell receptor beta chains follows, all from one sample in a study of somatic mutations in cytotoxic T cells in rheumatoid arthritis. The repertoire was sequenced with immunoSEQ multiplex PCR; TCRdb's copy has only in-frame clones and lacks some. The repertoire has approximately 15,000 clones, more than 70% of them found once; the top ten carry 13% to 15%. The sequenced sample consisted of CD8+ T cells sorted from blood. The receptors here all came from an adult with rheumatoid arthritis. CDR3s include the opening cysteine and the closing phenylalanine or tryptophan. A D gene is named only where the DNA matches it firmly. Only some rows state a clone size, as once, few, many or a class for expanded clones.

>NA|TRBJ2-1|TRBV4-1|TRBD1|17
CAGSLQIPGTGHNEQFF
TGCGCCGGCAGCCTCCAAATCCCCGGGACAGGGCACAATGAGCAGTTCTTC
>few|TRBJ1-5|TRBV27|NA|14
CASSADSGNQPQHF
TGTGCCAGCAGTGCGGACAGTGGCAATCAGCCCCAGCATTTT
>once|TRBJ1-2|TRBV9|NA|12
CASSVGPYGYTF
TGTGCCAGCAGCGTAGGGCCCTATGGCTACACCTTC
>NA|TRBJ1-1|TRBV30|NA|11
CAGGPNTEAFF
TGTGCTGGAGGACCGAACACTGAAGCTTTCTTT
>NA|TRBJ2-7|TRBV9|NA|12
CASSVGTDEQYF
TGTGCCAGCAGCGTAGGAACTGACGAGCAGTACTTC
>once|TRBJ2-1|TRBV7-8|NA|15
CASSFLPGTYNEQFF
TGTGCCAGCAGCTTCCTGCCAGGGACCTACAATGAGCAGTTCTTC
>NA|TRBJ1-5|TRBV1|NA|15
CTTSDRGEWNQPQHF
TGCACCACCTCGGACAGGGGCGAGTGGAATCAGCCCCAGCATTTT
>NA|TRBJ1-1|TRBV5-1|NA|14
CASSLYGGDTEAFF
TGCGCCAGCAGCTTATATGGGGGGGACACTGAAGCTTTCTTT
>NA|TRBJ2-1|TRBV27|NA|17
CASSLGRGAIPYNEQFF
TGTGCCAGCAGTTTGGGTCGGGGGGCGATCCCCTACAATGAGCAGTTCTTC
>NA|TRBJ1-1|TRBV5-5|TRBD1|16
CASSLSTGGARTEAFF
TGTGCCAGCAGCTTGTCGACAGGGGGCGCACGAACTGAAGCTTTCTTT
>NA|TRBJ2-7|TRBV25-1|TRBD1|15
CASSDLNRGSHEQYF
TGTGCCAGCAGTGATCTGAACAGGGGCTCCCACGAGCAGTACTTC
>NA|TRBJ1-4|TRBV5-1|NA|17
CASSLEEGLGTNEKLFF
TGCGCCAGCAGCTTGGAGGAGGGGTTGGGAACTAATGAAAAACTGTTTTTT
>few|TRBJ2-3|TRBV28|NA|16
CASSSLGFPETDTQYF
TGTGCCAGCTCGAGCTTAGGGTTCCCAGAAACAGATACGCAGTATTTT
>NA|TRBJ2-7|TRBV27|TRBD2|13
CASRLAGEYEQYF
TGTGCCAGCAGACTAGCGGGGGAGTACGAGCAGTACTTC
>medium-sized|TRBJ2-1|TRBV5-1|TRBD2|16
CASSLVGGRTYNEQFF
TGCGCCAGCAGCTTGGTTGGCGGGAGGACCTACAATGAGCAGTTCTTC
>NA|TRBJ1-2|TRBV9|NA|14
CASSVDKGTYGYTF
TGTGCCAGCAGCGTAGATAAGGGGACCTATGGCTACACCTTC
>NA|TRBJ2-5|TRBV28|TRBD2|15
CASSLWRLGGETQYF
TGTGCCAGCAGTTTATGGCGCTTGGGGGGGGAGACCCAGTACTTC
>NA|TRBJ1-6|TRBV28|NA|12
CGGPTGSSPLHF
TGTGGGGGACCGACAGGATCTTCACCCCTCCACTTT
>NA|TRBJ2-7|TRBV7-2|TRBD2|14
CASSTGLAGYEQYF
TGTGCCAGCAGCACGGGACTAGCGGGCTACGAGCAGTACTTC
>NA|TRBJ2-5|TRBV10-3|NA|15
CAISDWGQGQETQYF
TGTGCCATCAGTGATTGGGGGCAGGGGCAAGAGACCCAGTACTTC
>NA|TRBJ1-1|TRBV2|NA|14
CASSGSVGGTEAFF
TGTGCCAGCAGTGGATCAGTGGGGGGCACTGAAGCTTTCTTT
>NA|TRBJ2-1|TRBV7-8|NA|13
CASSTRADNEQFF
TGTGCCAGCAGCACCCGGGCCGACAATGAGCAGTTCTTC
>hyperexpanded|TRBJ2-1|TRBV10-1|NA|11
CASSGGNEQFF
TGCGCCAGCAGTGGAGGGAATGAGCAGTTCTTC
>few|TRBJ2-1|TRBV28|NA|14
CASTLGPSYNEQFF
TGTGCCAGCACGTTGGGGCCGTCCTACAATGAGCAGTTCTTC
>NA|TRBJ2-7|TRBV29-1|NA|12
CSVVELGYEQYF
TGCAGCGTAGTGGAACTAGGCTACGAGCAGTACTTC
>NA|TRBJ2-3|TRBV2|NA|13
CASYDPFTDTQYF
TGTGCCAGCTACGACCCGTTCACAGATACGCAGTATTTT
>NA|TRBJ2-6|TRBV12-5|NA|16
CASGSDTGSWANVLTF
TGTGCTAGTGGTTCCGACACAGGGTCCTGGGCCAACGTCCTGACTTTC
>NA|TRBJ1-3|TRBV7-8|NA|14
CASSFGITGNTIYF
TGTGCCAGCAGCTTCGGGATTACGGGAAACACCATATATTTT
>NA|TRBJ2-3|TRBV2|TRBD2|17
CASSETPGLKRTDTQYF
TGTGCCAGCAGTGAGACTCCGGGACTAAAAAGGACAGATACGCAGTATTTT
>NA|TRBJ1-2|TRBV4-1|NA|16
CASSQGPGIAGDGYTF
TGCGCCAGCAGCCAAGGCCCAGGGATCGCGGGGGATGGCTACACCTTC
>NA|TRBJ2-1|TRBV30|TRBD2|14
CAWSRDSGIDEQFF
TGTGCCTGGAGTAGGGATAGCGGGATCGATGAGCAGTTCTTC
>few|TRBJ1-4|TRBV5-4|NA|14
CASSLGGRGEKLFF
TGTGCCAGCAGCTTGGGGGGGCGCGGTGAAAAACTGTTTTTT
>few|TRBJ2-1|TRBV12-5|NA|13
CASAPPSYNEQFF
TGTGCTAGTGCCCCCCCGAGCTACAATGAGCAGTTCTTC
>NA|TRBJ2-7|TRBV27|NA|14
CASSPPGSPYEQYF
TGTGCCAGCAGTCCCCCAGGGAGTCCCTACGAGCAGTACTTC
>few|TRBJ2-7|TRBV27|NA|13
CASSYSQGYEQYF
TGTGCCAGCAGTTATTCACAGGGCTACGAGCAGTACTTC
>few|TRBJ1-1|TRBV29-1|TRBD1|11
CSEGTGGEAFF
TGCAGCGAGGGGACAGGGGGTGAAGCTTTCTTT
>NA|TRBJ2-7|TRBV10-3|TRBD1|14
CAISDGTGEHEQYF
TGTGCCATCAGCGACGGGACAGGGGAGCACGAGCAGTACTTC
>NA|TRBJ2-1|TRBV27|NA|14
CASSLDIKRYEQFF
TGTGCCAGCAGTTTAGACATTAAGAGGTATGAGCAGTTCTTC
>NA|TRBJ1-3|TRBV13|NA|15
CASSGPNSSGNTIYF
TGTGCCAGCAGCGGACCGAATAGCTCTGGAAACACCATATATTTT
>NA|TRBJ1-1|TRBV15|NA|14
CATSRVGFGYEAFF
TGTGCCACCAGCAGAGTGGGGTTTGGGTACGAAGCTTTCTTT
>few|TRBJ2-1|TRBV11-2|NA|13
CASSLTLGNEQFF
TGTGCCAGCAGCTTAACGCTGGGCAATGAGCAGTTCTTC
>NA|TRBJ2-7|TRBV15|NA|14
CATSTSESSYEQYF
TGTGCCACCAGCACATCCGAGAGCTCCTACGAGCAGTACTTC
>NA|TRBJ2-1|TRBV27|TRBD1|15
CASSLAGGSYNEQFF
TGTGCCAGCAGTTTAGCAGGGGGCTCCTACAATGAGCAGTTCTTC
>few|TRBJ1-1|TRBV7-9|TRBD1|14
CASSPRTGITEAFF
TGTGCCAGCAGCCCAAGGACAGGGATCACTGAAGCTTTCTTT
>NA|TRBJ2-1|TRBV10-3|TRBD2|13
CATQTSGGDEQFF
TGTGCCACCCAGACTAGCGGGGGTGATGAGCAGTTCTTC
>NA|TRBJ2-1|TRBV6-1|NA|15
CASSEASTGYNEQFF
TGTGCCAGCAGTGAAGCCTCGACAGGTTACAATGAGCAGTTCTTC
>few|TRBJ1-3|TRBV4-1|NA|15
CASSPKTGGLDTIYF
TGCGCCAGCAGTCCGAAGACAGGAGGCCTTGACACCATATATTTT
>NA|TRBJ2-3|TRBV5-6|NA|15
CASSSRWTYTDTQYF
TGTGCCAGCAGCTCCAGGTGGACCTACACAGATACGCAGTATTTT
>NA|TRBJ2-7|TRBV28|TRBD1|14
CASSVTGGSYEQYF
TGTGCCAGCAGCGTGACAGGGGGCTCCTACGAGCAGTACTTC
>few|TRBJ2-7|TRBV5-6|NA|14
CASSASLDSYEQYF
TGTGCCAGCAGCGCAAGCCTAGACAGCTACGAGCAGTACTTC
>NA|TRBJ1-2|TRBV7-9|NA|15
CASSLGPNLNYGYTF
TGTGCCAGCAGCTTGGGGCCGAACCTTAACTATGGCTACACCTTC
>few|TRBJ1-5|TRBV6-4|NA|10
CASAIRPQHF
TGTGCCAGCGCAATCCGGCCCCAGCATTTT
>NA|TRBJ2-3|TRBV11-2|NA|17
CASSLVGFGWEKDTQYF
TGTGCCAGCAGCTTAGTTGGCTTCGGGTGGGAGAAAGATACGCAGTATTTT
>NA|TRBJ2-1|TRBV5-4|NA|13
CASSLRGGNEQFF
TGTGCCAGCAGCTTGCGCGGTGGAAATGAGCAGTTCTTC
>NA|TRBJ1-1|TRBV4-1|NA|12
CASSQTGAEAFF
TGCGCCAGCAGCCAAACGGGAGCTGAAGCTTTCTTT
>NA|TRBJ2-7|TRBV6-1|TRBD2|14
CASSLLAGVYEQYF
TGTGCCAGCAGCTTACTAGCGGGAGTCTACGAGCAGTACTTC
>NA|TRBJ2-7|TRBV28|NA|12
CASRQGSYEQYF
TGTGCCAGCAGACAGGGCTCCTACGAGCAGTACTTC
>NA|TRBJ2-3|TRBV15|NA|16
CATSRTTGVFTDTQYF
TGTGCCACCAGCCGGACTACGGGAGTTTTCACAGATACGCAGTATTTT
>NA|TRBJ2-1|TRBV6-5|NA|12
CASSQQNNEQFF
TGTGCCAGCAGCCAACAAAACAATGAGCAGTTCTTC